A single sample gave rise to the 21 T cell receptor beta chains below, sequenced in a study of cytomegalovirus exposure and HLA in healthy donors. It was with 60 Vbeta and 13 Jbeta primers that the PCR ran. Measured with immunoSEQ multiplex PCR; TCRdb has only the in-frame clones, and not every one. The sample has some 120,000 clones, roughly three quarters seen once. Source material: PBMCs. These receptors all come from a man aged 25 to 40 in good health and CMV-seropositive.

This clone was counted between two and nine times. In DNA, the CDR3 is TGTGCCAGCAGCCCCAAGTGGAGGATAGCTGGAAACACCATATATTTT. Protein product: CASSPKWRIAGNTIYF. V usage is TRBV7-9 and J usage is TRBJ1-3; D is uncertain. Trimming shortened V by 5 bases and J by 2 bases, and 16 bases separated the two germline ends. This CDR3 is built from 16 residues. From germline, CDR1 is SEHNR and CDR2 FQNEAQ (reference sequence). Drawing the rest from reference TRBV7-9 and TRBJ1-3, the complete variable domain is DTGVSQNPRHKITKRGQNVTFRCDPISEHNRLYWYRQTLGQGPEFLTYFQNEAQLEKSRLLSDRFSAERPKGSFSTLEIQRTEQGDSAMYLCASSPKWRIAGNTIYFGEGSWLTVV.

This chain connects TRBV30 to TRBJ1-2; TRBD1 is a possible D gene (5 bases). Germline V gene lookup returns CDR1 GTSNPN and CDR2 SVGIG (reference sequence). The V end was cut by 3 bases, the J end by 2 bases, with 13 bases between. This CDR3 spans 14 amino acids. The CDR3 region has the DNA TGTGCCTGGAGCCGCTTGACAGTCAACTATGGCTACACCTTC. Protein: CAWSRLTVNYGYTF.

The rearrangement uses TRBV18 and TRBJ1-1; 7 bases are a match to TRBD1. Germline trimming cut 6 bases from V and 0 bases from J; bases unmatched to any gene: 7. Germline values: CDR1 KGHSH, CDR2 LQKENI. The CDR3 spans 15 residues. In nucleotides, the CDR3 is TGTGCCAGCTCGCCGCAACAGGGGATGAACACTGAAGCTTTCTTT. Its protein product is CASSPQQGMNTEAFF.

This clone was counted between two and nine times. This sequence joins TRBV7-2 and TRBJ2-7; TRBD1 is a possible D gene (5 bases). V lost 3 bases to trimming and J lost 0 bases, with 9 bases between them. CDR1 and CDR2 (germline): SGHTA, FQGNSA. The CDR3 runs to 14 residues. The CDR3, as DNA: TGTGCCAGCAGCTTCGAGACAGACTCCTACGAGCAGTACTTC. Translating it yields CASSFETDSYEQYF.

This clone was seen a single time. This chain joins TRBV7-3 and TRBJ2-2, with 16 bases that match TRBD2. Trimming took 0 bases from V and 0 from J; bases not matched to a gene: 10. Per germline, CDR1 SGHTA and CDR2 FQGTGA. This CDR3 region has 22 residues. CDR3 amino acids: CASSLTDSGTSGREANTGELFF. The CDR3 DNA sequence: TGTGCCAGCAGCTTAACGGACTCCGGGACTAGCGGGAGGGAAGCGAACACCGGGGAGCTGTTTTTT.

This clone was detected only a few times. This chain links TRBV5-1 with TRBJ2-7; TRBD1 might be the D (5 bases). V lost 7 bases to trimming and J lost 5 bases, with 13 bases between them. The CDR3 runs 12 residues. CDR1 is SGHRS, CDR2 YFSETQ, per germline. Written as DNA, the CDR3 is TGCGCCAGCTCCCTACAGGAAAACGAGCAGTACTTC. This encodes CASSLQENEQYF.

This chain uses TRBV6-5 with TRBJ2-7; 11 bases are a match to TRBD1. V gave up 0 bases and J gave up 11 bases; unmatched junction bases: 3. CDR1 is MNHEY and CDR2 is SVGAGI in the germline V gene. The CDR3 runs to 13 residues. The chain's CDR3 is CASSYSRTGGKYF. The DNA for the CDR3 is TGTGCCAGCAGTTACTCGCGGACAGGGGGCAAGTACTTC.

V usage is TRBV7-2 and J usage is TRBJ2-7; 10 bases agree with TRBD1. Per germline, CDR1 SGHTA and CDR2 FQGNSA. With 3 bases clipped from V and 6 bases from J, the junction kept 2 bases outside the gene matches. CDR3 length equals 13 residues. The CDR3 DNA reads as TGTGCCAGCAGCTTGAGGACAGGGGGCGAGCAGTACTTC. As protein: CASSLRTGGEQYF.

V and J are TRBV7-8 and TRBJ2-3, with TRBD2 identical over 7 bases. There are 12 residues in the CDR3. The ends lost 4 bases at V and 14 bases at J; junction bases unmatched: 9. Germline V gene data show CDR1 as SGHVS and CDR2 as FQNEAQ. The CDR3 DNA reads TGTGCCAGCAGCTCTACTGGACTAGATTGGTATTTT. This gives the protein CASSSTGLDWYF.

In this sample, this clone turned up a few times. The chain couples TRBV10-2 to TRBJ1-2, with D hard to call. The CDR3 is made up of 11 amino acids. Per germline, CDR1 WSHSY and CDR2 SAAADI. Trimming pared 3 bases from V and 11 bases from J, leaving 10 bases between. The DNA of the CDR3 is TGCGCCAGCAGTGACGCCGGTGCATACACCTTC. It codes for CASSDAGAYTF.

V is TRBV14 and J is TRBJ2-1; TRBD1 agrees at 7 bases. CDR1 SGHDN and CDR2 FVKESK come from the germline V gene. This CDR3 comprises 14 residues. Trimming removed 4 bases from V and 4 bases from J; junction bases left unmatched: 4. The CDR3 DNA is TGTGCCAGCAGCCTCCAGACAGGGTACAATGAGCAGTTCTTC. This gives the protein CASSLQTGYNEQFF. The variable domain in full, completed from reference TRBV14 and TRBJ2-1, reads EAGVTQFPSHSVIEKGQTVTLRCDPISGHDNLYWYRRVMGKEIKFLLHFVKESKQDESGMPNNRFLAERTGGTYSTLKVQPAELEDSGVYFCASSLQTGYNEQFFGPGTRLTVL.

CDR3 DNA: TGCGCCAGCAGTAAGAGGCAGGGCTTTTTCGCTGAAGCTTTCTTT. Protein sequence: CASSKRQGFFAEAFF. The rearrangement links TRBV10-2 to TRBJ1-1, with a possible D match to TRBD1 (5 bases). Trimming pared 5 bases from V and 6 bases from J, leaving 19 bases between. The length of the CDR3 is 15 residues. The germline gives CDR1 WSHSY, CDR2 SAAADI.

The chain joins TRBV7-3 to TRBJ1-1; maybe TRBD1 (5 bases). Germline V gene data show CDR1 as SGHTA and CDR2 as FQGTGA. V was shortened by 4 bases and J by 1 base, with 7 bases between the two germline ends. The CDR3 consists of 13 residues. The CDR3 loop is CASSSQGNTEAFF. DNA of the CDR3: TGTGCCAGCAGCTCCCAGGGGAACACTGAAGCTTTCTTT. Full variable domain (outside the CDR3, taken from reference TRBV7-3 and TRBJ1-1): GAGVSQTPSNKVTEKGKYVELRCDPISGHTALYWYRQSLGQGPEFLIYFQGTGAADDSGLPNDRFFAVRPEGSVSTLKIQRTERGDSAVYLCASSSQGNTEAFFGQGTRLTVV.

This clone was seen only a few times. The chain links TRBV9 to TRBJ1-3; D remains ambiguous. V lost 7 bases and J 3 bases, leaving 14 bases between the germline ends. The length of the CDR3 is 14 residues. Germline V gene sequence: CDR1 SGDLS, CDR2 YYNGEE. The CDR3 is CASRSGASGNTIYF. Here the CDR3 DNA reads TGTGCCAGCCGTAGTGGAGCAAGTGGAAACACCATATATTTT.

The gene calls are TRBV5-6 and TRBJ1-2; 7 bases are a match to TRBD1. This CDR3 region has 16 residues. V dropped 3 bases and J dropped 2; count of bases not matched to a gene: 10. The germline CDR1 and CDR2 sequences are SGHDT and YYEEEE. The CDR3 sequence is CASSWGQIRWNYGYTF. CDR3 DNA sequence: TGTGCCAGCAGCTGGGGACAGATTCGGTGGAACTATGGCTACACCTTC.

This rearrangement joins TRBV7-2 to TRBJ2-7; 12 positions match TRBD1. The CDR3 covers 15 residues. Per germline, CDR1 SGHTA and CDR2 FQGNSA. Trimming took 5 bases from V and 0 from J; bases not matched to a gene: 2. This CDR3 is CASSAGQGASYEQYF. The DNA for the CDR3 is TGTGCCAGCAGCGCGGGACAGGGGGCCTCCTACGAGCAGTACTTC.

The chain joins TRBV6-4 to TRBJ2-7; TRBD2 matches 12 bases. This CDR3 has 15 amino acids. Looked up from germline, CDR1 is MRHNA and CDR2 is SNTAGT. V was pared by 6 bases and J by 4 bases, with 7 bases of the junction left unmatched. The CDR3: CASRELAGGQYEQYF. The DNA of the CDR3 is TGTGCCAGCAGAGAACTAGCGGGAGGACAATACGAGCAGTACTTC.

V is TRBV7-8 and J is TRBJ2-3; 10 nucleotides agree with TRBD1. Germline V gene lookup returns CDR1 SGHVS and CDR2 FQNEAQ. V lost 7 bases and J lost 5; bases outside the gene matches: 15. CDR3 length equals 17 residues. As DNA, the CDR3 is TGTGCCAGCACCCCCTGGGGGACAGGGGATGCTAGAGATACGCAGTATTTT. This sequence encodes CASTPWGTGDARDTQYF.

V usage is TRBV9 and J usage is TRBJ2-1; possible D gene TRBD2, 5 bases. The germline CDR1 and CDR2 sequences are SGDLS and YYNGEE. The CDR3 is 16 amino acids. Trimming shortened V by 3 bases and J by 2 bases, and 15 bases separated the two germline ends. The chain's CDR3 is CASSGFPMEAYNEQFF. CDR3 in DNA: TGTGCCAGCAGCGGGTTTCCGATGGAGGCCTACAATGAGCAGTTCTTC.

The rearrangement uses TRBV28 and TRBJ2-3; the match to TRBD1 covers 9 bases. CDR3 size: 17 residues. Unmatched junction bases numbered 17, after V lost 7 bases and J lost 6 bases. Germline lookup yields CDR1 MDHEN and CDR2 SYDVKM. CDR3: CASMAVENRGLSDTQYF. CDR3 DNA sequence: TGTGCCAGCATGGCAGTCGAGAACAGGGGGCTTTCTGATACGCAGTATTTT. Drawing the rest from reference TRBV28 and TRBJ2-3, the complete variable domain is DVKVTQSSRYLVKRTGEKVFLECVQDMDHENMFWYRQDPGLGLRLIYFSYDVKMKEKGDIPEGYSVSREKKERFSLILESASTNQTSMYLCASMAVENRGLSDTQYFGPGTRLTVL.

V gene TRBV4-3 combines with J gene TRBJ2-5, with D perhaps TRBD2 (5 bases). The CDR3 consists of 16 residues. V dropped 0 bases and J dropped 5 bases, with 16 bases sitting between them. Germline V gene data show CDR1 as LGHNA and CDR2 as YSLEER. The CDR3 DNA reads TGCGCCAGCAGCCAAGATATCGGCCTAGCCAGTGAGACCCAGTACTTC. The encoded protein is CASSQDIGLASETQYF.